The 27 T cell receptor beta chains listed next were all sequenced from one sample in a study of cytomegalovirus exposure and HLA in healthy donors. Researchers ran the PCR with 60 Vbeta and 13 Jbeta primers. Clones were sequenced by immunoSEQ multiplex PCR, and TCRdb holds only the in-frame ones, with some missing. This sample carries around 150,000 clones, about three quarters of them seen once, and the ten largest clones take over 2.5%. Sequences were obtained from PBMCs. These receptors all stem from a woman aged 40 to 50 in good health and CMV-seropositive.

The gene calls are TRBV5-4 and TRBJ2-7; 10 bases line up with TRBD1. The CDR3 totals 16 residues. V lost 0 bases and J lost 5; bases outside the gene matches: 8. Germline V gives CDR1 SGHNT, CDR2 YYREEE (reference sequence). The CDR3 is CASSLALDRGGNEQYF. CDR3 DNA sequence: TGTGCCAGCAGCTTGGCCCTGGACAGGGGGGGAAACGAGCAGTACTTC.

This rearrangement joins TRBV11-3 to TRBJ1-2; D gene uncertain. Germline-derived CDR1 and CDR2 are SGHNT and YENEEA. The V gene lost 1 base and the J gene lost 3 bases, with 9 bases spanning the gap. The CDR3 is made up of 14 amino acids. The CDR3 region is CASSLGGLDYGYTF. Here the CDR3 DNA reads TGTGCCAGCAGCTTAGGCGGCCTGGACTATGGCTACACCTTC.

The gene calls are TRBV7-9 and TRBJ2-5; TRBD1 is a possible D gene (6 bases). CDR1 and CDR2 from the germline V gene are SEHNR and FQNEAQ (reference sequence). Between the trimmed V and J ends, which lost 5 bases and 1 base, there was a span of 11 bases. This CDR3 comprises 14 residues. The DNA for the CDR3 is TGTGCCAGCAGCCCCCAGGGGTTCCAAGAGACCCAGTACTTC. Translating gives CASSPQGFQETQYF.

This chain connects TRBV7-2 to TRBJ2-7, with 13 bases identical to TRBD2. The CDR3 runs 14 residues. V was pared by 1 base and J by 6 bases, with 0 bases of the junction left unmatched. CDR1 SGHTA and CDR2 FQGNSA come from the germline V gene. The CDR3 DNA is TGTGCCAGCAGCTTAGGGACTAGCGGGAGCGAGCAGTACTTC. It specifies CASSLGTSGSEQYF. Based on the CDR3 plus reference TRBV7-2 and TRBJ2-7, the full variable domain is GAGVSQSPSNKVTEKGKDVELRCDPISGHTALYWYRQSLGQGLEFLIYFQGNSAPDKSGLPSDRFSAERTGGSVSTLTIQRTQQEDSAVYLCASSLGTSGSEQYFGPGTRLTVT.

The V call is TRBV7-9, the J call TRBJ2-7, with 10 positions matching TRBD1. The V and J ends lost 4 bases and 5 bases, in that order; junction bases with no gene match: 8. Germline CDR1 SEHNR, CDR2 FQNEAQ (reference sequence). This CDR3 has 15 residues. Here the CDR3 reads CASSSQTGGYNEQYF. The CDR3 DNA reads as TGTGCCAGCAGCTCGCAGACAGGGGGCTACAACGAGCAGTACTTC. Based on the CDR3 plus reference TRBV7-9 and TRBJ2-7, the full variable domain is DTGVSQNPRHKITKRGQNVTFRCDPISEHNRLYWYRQTLGQGPEFLTYFQNEAQLEKSRLLSDRFSAERPKGSFSTLEIQRTEQGDSAMYLCASSSQTGGYNEQYFGPGTRLTVT.

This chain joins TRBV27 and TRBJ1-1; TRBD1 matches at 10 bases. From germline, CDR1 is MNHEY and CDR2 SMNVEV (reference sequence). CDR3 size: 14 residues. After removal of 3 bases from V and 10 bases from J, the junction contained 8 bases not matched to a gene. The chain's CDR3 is CASSFGTGVGRAFF. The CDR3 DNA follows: TGTGCCAGCAGTTTTGGGACAGGGGTGGGTAGAGCTTTCTTT.

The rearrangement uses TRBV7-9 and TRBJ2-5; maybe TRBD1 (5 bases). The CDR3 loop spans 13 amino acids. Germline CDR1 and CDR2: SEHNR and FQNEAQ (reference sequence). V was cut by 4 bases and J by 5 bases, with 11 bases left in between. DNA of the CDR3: TGTGCCAGCAGCTCCTCAGGGTTGGAGACCCAGTACTTC. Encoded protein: CASSSSGLETQYF.

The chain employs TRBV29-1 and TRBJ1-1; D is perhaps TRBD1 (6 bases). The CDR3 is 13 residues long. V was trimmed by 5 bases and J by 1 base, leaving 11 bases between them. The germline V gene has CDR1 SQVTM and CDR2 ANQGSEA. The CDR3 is CSVRQQGNTEAFF. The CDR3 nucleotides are TGCAGCGTTCGACAACAGGGGAACACTGAAGCTTTCTTT.

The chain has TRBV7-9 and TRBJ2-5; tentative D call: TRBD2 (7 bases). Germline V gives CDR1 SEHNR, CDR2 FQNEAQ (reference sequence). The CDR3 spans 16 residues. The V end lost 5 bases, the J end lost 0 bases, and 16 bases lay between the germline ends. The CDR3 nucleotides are TGTGCCAGCAGCCCCCGGGGGGCCGTAAACCAAGAGACCCAGTACTTC. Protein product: CASSPRGAVNQETQYF.

CDR3 loop: CASSGDRGGMTEAFF. CDR3 bases: TGTGCCAGCAGCGGGGACAGGGGTGGTATGACTGAAGCTTTCTTT. This chain links TRBV7-9 with TRBJ1-1; 10 nucleotides line up with TRBD1. Germline CDR1 and CDR2: SEHNR and FQNEAQ (reference sequence). This CDR3 is built from 15 residues. V gave up 5 bases and J gave up 5 bases; unmatched junction bases: 8.

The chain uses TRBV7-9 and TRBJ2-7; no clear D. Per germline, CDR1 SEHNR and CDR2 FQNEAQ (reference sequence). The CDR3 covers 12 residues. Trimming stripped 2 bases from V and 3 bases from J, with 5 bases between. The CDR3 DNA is TGTGCCAGCAGCTTATCTTACTACGAGCAGTACTTC. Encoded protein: CASSLSYYEQYF.

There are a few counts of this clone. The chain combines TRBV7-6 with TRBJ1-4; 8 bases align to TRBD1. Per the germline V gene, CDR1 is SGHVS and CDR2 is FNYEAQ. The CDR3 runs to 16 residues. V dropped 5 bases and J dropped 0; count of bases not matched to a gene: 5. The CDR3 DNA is TGTGCCAGCAGCGCAGCAGGGGGCTCAACTAATGAAAAACTGTTTTTT. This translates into CASSAAGGSTNEKLFF.

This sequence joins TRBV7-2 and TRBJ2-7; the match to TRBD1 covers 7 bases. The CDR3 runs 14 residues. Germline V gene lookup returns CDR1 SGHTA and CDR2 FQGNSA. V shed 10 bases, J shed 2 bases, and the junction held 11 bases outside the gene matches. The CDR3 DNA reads TGTGCCACTTTTAGACAGGGTGAGACCTACGAGCAGTACTTC. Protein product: CATFRQGETYEQYF.

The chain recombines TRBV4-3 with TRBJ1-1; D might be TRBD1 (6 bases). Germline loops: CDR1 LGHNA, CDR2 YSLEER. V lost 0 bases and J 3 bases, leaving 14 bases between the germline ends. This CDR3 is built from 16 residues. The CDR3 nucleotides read TGCGCCAGCAGCCAAGAGGTCGGGACACCCTACACTGAAGCTTTCTTT. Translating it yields CASSQEVGTPYTEAFF.

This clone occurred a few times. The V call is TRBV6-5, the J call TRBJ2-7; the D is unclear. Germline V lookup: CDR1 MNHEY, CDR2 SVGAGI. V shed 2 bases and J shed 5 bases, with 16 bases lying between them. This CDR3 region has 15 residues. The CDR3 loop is CASSYNTIFKNEQYF. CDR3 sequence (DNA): TGTGCCAGCAGTTACAACACGATATTCAAGAACGAGCAGTACTTC.

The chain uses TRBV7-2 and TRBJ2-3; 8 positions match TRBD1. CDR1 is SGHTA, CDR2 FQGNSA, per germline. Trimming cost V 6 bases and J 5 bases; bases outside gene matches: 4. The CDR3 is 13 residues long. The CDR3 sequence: CASSGTGGDTQYF. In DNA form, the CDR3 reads TGTGCCAGCAGTGGTACAGGGGGAGATACGCAGTATTTT.

DNA of the CDR3: TGTGCCAGCTCCCAACTAGAGGACGAGCAGTACTTC. Its protein product is CASSQLEDEQYF. V is TRBV18 and J is TRBJ2-5, with D possibly TRBD2 on 5 matching bases. The J call is doubtful: the DNA matches TRBJ2-7 better. The CDR3 spans 12 residues. Germline CDR1 is KGHSH and CDR2 is LQKENI.

CDR3 region: CASSPDSGIYGYTF. For the CDR3, the DNA is TGCGCCAGCAGCCCGGACAGCGGTATCTATGGCTACACCTTC. This chain links TRBV5-1 with TRBJ1-2; perhaps TRBD1 as D (6 bases). CDR1 SGHRS and CDR2 YFSETQ come from the germline V gene. The CDR3 extends over 14 amino acids. V was clipped by 4 bases and J by 4 bases, with 14 bases between them.

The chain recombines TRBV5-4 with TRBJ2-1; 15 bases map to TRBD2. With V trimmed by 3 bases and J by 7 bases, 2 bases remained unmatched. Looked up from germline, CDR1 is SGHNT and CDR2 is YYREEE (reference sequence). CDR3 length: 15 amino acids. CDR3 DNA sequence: TGTGCCAGCAGCTCCGGACTAGCGGGAGGGAATGAGCAGTTCTTC. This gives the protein CASSSGLAGGNEQFF.

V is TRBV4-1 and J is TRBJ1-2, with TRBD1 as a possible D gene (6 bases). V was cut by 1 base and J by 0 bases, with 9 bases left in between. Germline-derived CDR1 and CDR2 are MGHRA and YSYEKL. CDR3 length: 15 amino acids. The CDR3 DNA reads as TGCGCCAGCAGCCAAGGGAACAGGGCTAACTATGGCTACACCTTC. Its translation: CASSQGNRANYGYTF.

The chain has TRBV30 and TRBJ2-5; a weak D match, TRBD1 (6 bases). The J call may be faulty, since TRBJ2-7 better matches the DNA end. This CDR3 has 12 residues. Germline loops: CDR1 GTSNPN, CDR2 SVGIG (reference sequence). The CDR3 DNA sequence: TGTGCCTGGAGTTTACAGGGTAACGAGCAGTACTTC. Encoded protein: CAWSLQGNEQYF.

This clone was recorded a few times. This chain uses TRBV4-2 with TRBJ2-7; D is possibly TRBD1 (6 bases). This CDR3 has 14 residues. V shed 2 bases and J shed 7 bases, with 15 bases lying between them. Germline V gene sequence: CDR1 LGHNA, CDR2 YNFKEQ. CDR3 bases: TGTGCCAGCAGCCAATGGCCCCAGGGGCAGGAGCAGTACTTC. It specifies CASSQWPQGQEQYF.

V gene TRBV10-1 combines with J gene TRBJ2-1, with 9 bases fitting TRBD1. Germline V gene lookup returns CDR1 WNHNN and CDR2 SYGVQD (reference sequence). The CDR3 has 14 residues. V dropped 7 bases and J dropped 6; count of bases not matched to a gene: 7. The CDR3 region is CASTPGQGSNEQFF. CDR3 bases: TGCGCCAGCACTCCGGGACAGGGCTCCAATGAGCAGTTCTTC.

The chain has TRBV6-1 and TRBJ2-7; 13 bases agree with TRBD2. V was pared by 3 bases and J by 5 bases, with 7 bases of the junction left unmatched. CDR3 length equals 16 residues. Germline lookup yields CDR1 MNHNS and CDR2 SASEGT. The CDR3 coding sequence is TGTGCCAGCAGTGACCCCGGACTAGCGGGAGAGAACGAGCAGTACTTC. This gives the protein CASSDPGLAGENEQYF.

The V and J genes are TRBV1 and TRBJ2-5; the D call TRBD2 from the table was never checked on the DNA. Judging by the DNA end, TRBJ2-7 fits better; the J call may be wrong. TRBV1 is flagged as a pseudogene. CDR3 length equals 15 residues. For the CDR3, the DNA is TGCACCAGCAGCCAACACTGCGAAAAAACCTACGAGCAGTACTTC. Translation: CTSSQHCEKTYEQYF.

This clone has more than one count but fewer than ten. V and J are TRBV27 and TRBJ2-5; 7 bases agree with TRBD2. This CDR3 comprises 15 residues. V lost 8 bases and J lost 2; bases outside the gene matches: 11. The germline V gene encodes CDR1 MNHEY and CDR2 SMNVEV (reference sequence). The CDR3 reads CASGISGLSQETQYF. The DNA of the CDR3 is TGTGCCAGCGGCATTAGCGGGCTTTCTCAAGAGACCCAGTACTTC.

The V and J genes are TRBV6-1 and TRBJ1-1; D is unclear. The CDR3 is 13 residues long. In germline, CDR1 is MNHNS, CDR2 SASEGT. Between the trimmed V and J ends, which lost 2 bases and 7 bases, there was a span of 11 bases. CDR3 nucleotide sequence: TGTGCCAGCAGTGAACGAGGGCCTTTTGAAGCTTTCTTT. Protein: CASSERGPFEAFF.